This T cell receptor (beta chain) is from a study of shared clonotypes between healthy human individuals. Broader study findings: The sharing of 4.5% to 6.5% of naive CD4 clonotypes was seen across a few donors.

A remark on this clone: No antigen is known for it.

All donors were healthy HIV-negative adults lacking recent acute infections or vaccinations. J gave up 1 base and V 0 bases, and 12 bases lay outside the gene matches. CDR3 size: 20 residues. Germline CDR1 reads LGHNA; CDR2 reads YSLEER. Some clones are missing from TCRdb's copy, which holds only in-frame ones; the method was immunoSEQ multiplex PCR. The table includes roughly 2.5 million clones, approximately 94% detected once. Sequencing was performed on naive CD4+ T cells sorted from blood. As for subset: CD45RA+ positively selected. The TCR was taken from a man aged 18 to 30 in good health. The chain has TRBV4-3 and TRBJ2-1, with 10 positions matching TRBD2. The chain's CDR3 is CASSQEGSLAGALSYNEQFF. The DNA of the CDR3 is TGCGCCAGCAGCCAAGAGGGGAGCCTAGCGGGAGCCCTTTCCTACAATGAGCAGTTCTTC.